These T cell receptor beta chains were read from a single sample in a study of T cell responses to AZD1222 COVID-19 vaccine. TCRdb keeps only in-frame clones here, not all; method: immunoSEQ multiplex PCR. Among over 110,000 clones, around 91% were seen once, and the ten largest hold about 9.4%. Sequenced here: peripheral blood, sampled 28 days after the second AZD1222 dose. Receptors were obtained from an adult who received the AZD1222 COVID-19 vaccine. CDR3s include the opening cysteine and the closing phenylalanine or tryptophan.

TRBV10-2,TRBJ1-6,CASSPGGNSPLHF
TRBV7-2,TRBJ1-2,CASSLDRGIYGYTF
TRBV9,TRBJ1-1,CASSVGQPNTEAFF
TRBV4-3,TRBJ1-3,CASSQKDSSGNTIYF
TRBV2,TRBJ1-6,CASSVTAWDSPLHF
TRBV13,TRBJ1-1,CASLRNTEAFF
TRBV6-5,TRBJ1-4,CASSSRGPDEKLFF
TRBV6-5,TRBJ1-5,CASTQSNQPQHF
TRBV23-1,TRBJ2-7,CASSHRTPRTPYEQYF
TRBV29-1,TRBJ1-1,CSVRQNTEAFF
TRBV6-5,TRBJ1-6,CASGHLFNSPLHF
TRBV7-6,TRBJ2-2,CASRPTINTGELFF
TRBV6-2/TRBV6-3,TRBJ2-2,CASSSSWAGNTGELFF
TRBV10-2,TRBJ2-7,CASSPGLAEVYEQYF
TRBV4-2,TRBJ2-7,CASSQESGEFNEQYF
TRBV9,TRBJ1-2,CASSSTGGNYGYTF
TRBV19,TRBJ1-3,CASSIAGNTIYF
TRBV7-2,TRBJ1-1,CASSTRGRGGATEAFF
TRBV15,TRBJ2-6,CATKDSHYSGANVLTF
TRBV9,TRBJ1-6,CASSPSQGDSPLHF
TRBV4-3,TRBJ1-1,CASSQVGVSEAFF
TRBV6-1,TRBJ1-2,CASSEGQPNYGYTF
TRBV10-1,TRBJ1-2,CASSEGRFYGYTF
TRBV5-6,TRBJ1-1,CASSLGQTSEAFF
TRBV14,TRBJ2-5,CASSPSRVKRPQETQYF
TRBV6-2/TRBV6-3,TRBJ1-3,CASSYSTASGNTIYF
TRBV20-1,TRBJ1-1,CSYFPNTEAFF
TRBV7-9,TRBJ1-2,CASSLGLSDDYGYTF
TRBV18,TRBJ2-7,CASSLTTWTGESYEQYF
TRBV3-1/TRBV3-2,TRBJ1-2,CASSDRAYGYTF
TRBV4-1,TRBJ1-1,CASSQETEFDTEAFF
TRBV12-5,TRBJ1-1,CASGLGGQTEAFF
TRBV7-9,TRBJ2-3,CASSPPTASDTQYF
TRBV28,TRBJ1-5,CASSPGSADSNQPQHF
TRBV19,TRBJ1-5,CASSLGSKGNQPQHF